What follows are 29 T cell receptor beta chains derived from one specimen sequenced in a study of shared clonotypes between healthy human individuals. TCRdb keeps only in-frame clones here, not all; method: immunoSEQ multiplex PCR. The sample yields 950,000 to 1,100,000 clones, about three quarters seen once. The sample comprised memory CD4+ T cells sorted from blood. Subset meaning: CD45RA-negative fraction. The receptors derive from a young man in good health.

CDR3 DNA: TGTGCCAGCTCACCATCGGCGGGAGGTATCAACGAGCAGTACTTC. Its protein product is CASSPSAGGINEQYF. The chain carries TRBV18 and TRBJ2-7, with TRBD2 matching 8 bases. After removal of 2 bases from V and 5 bases from J, the junction contained 8 bases not matched to a gene. Germline CDR1 and CDR2: KGHSH and LQKENI. There are 15 residues in the CDR3.

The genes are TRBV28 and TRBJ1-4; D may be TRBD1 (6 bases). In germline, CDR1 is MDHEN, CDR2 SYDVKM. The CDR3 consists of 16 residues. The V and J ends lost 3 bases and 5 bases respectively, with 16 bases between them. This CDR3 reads CASSFSQGGGNEKLFF. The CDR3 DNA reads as TGTGCCAGCAGTTTCTCACAGGGAGGGGGAAATGAAAAACTGTTTTTT.

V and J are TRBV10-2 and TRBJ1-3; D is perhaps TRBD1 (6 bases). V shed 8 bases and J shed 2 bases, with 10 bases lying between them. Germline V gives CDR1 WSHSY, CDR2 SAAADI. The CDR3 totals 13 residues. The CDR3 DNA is TGCGCCAGCGCACAGGGTACTGGAAACACCATATATTTT. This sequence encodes CASAQGTGNTIYF.

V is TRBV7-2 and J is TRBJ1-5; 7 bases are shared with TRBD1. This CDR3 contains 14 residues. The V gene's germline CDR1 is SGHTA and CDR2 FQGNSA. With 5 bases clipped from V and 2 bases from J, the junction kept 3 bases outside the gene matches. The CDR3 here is CASSAGGGNQPQHF. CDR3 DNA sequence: TGTGCCAGCAGCGCAGGGGGAGGCAATCAGCCCCAGCATTTT.

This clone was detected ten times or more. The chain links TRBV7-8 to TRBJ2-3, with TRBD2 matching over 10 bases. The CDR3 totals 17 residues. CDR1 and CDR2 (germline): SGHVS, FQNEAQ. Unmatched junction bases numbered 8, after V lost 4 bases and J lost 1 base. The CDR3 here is CASSYGDSGGRTDTQYF. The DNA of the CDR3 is TGTGCCAGCAGCTATGGCGATAGCGGGGGGCGCACAGATACGCAGTATTTT.

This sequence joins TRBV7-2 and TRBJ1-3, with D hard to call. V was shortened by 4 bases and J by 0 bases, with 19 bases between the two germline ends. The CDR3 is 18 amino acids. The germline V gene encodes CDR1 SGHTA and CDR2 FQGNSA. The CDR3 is CASSSRSRSGHSGNTIYF. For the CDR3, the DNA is TGTGCCAGCAGCTCCCGGTCCCGATCAGGTCACTCTGGAAACACCATATATTTT.

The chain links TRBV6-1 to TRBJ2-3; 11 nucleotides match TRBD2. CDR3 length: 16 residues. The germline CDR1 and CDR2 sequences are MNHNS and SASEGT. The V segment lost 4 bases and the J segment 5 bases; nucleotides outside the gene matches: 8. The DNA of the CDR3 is TGTGCCAGCAGTGGGGGGACTAGCGGTCTTAGAGATACGCAGTATTTT. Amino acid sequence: CASSGGTSGLRDTQYF.

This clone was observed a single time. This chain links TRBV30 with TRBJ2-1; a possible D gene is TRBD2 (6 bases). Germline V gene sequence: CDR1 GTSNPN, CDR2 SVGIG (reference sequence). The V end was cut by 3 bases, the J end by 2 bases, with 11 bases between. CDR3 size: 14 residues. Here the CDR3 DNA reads TGTGCCTGGAGCCCGGGACTGACCTACAATGAGCAGTTCTTC. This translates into CAWSPGLTYNEQFF.

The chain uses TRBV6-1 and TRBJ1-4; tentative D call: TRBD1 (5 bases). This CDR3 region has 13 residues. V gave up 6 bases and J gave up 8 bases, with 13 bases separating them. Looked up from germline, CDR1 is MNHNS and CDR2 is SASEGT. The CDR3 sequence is CASSPGQGEKLFF. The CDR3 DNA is TGTGCCAGCAGCCCAGGACAAGGAGAAAAACTGTTTTTT.

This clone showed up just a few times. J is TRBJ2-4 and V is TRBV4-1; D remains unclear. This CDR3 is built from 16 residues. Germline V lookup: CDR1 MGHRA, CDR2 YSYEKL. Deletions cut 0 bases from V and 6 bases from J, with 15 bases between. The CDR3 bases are TGCGCCAGCAGCCAAGAAACAGCTCCAAGAGGAAACATTCAGTACTTC. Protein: CASSQETAPRGNIQYF.

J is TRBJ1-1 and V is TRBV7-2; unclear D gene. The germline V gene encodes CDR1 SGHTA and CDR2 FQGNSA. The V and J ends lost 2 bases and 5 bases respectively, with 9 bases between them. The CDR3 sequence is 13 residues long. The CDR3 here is CASSLLAWTEAFF. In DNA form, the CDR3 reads TGTGCCAGCAGCTTATTGGCGTGGACTGAAGCTTTCTTT.

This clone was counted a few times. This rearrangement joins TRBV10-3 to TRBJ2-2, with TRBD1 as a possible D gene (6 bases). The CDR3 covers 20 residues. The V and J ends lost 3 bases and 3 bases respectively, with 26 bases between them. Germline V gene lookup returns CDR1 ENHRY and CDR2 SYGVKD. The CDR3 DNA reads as TGTGCCATCAGTGAAACTCGAGGGGACATCCAACTCCCCGACACCGGGGAGCTGTTTTTT. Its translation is CAISETRGDIQLPDTGELFF.

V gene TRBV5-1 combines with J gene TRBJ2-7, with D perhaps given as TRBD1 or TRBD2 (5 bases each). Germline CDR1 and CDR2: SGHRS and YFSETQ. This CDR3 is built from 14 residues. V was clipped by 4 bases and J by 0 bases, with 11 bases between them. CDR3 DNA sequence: TGCGCCAGCAGCCTAAGGGACCCCTCCTACGAGCAGTACTTC. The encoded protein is CASSLRDPSYEQYF.

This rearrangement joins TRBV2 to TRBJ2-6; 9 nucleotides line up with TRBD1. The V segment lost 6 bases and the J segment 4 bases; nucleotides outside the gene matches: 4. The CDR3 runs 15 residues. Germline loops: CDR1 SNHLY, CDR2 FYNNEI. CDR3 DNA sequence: TGTGCCAGCAGAAGGACAGGGGCCGGGGCCAACGTCCTGACTTTC. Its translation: CASRRTGAGANVLTF.

CDR3 coding DNA: TGTGCCAGCAGAGGACCGGGACTAGGTGAGCAGTTCTTC. Translation: CASRGPGLGEQFF. This chain joins TRBV2 and TRBJ2-1, with TRBD2 identical over 8 bases. Losses at the gene ends were 6 bases for V and 9 bases for J; bases not matched to a gene: 7. The germline V gene has CDR1 SNHLY and CDR2 FYNNEI. The CDR3 sequence is 13 residues long.

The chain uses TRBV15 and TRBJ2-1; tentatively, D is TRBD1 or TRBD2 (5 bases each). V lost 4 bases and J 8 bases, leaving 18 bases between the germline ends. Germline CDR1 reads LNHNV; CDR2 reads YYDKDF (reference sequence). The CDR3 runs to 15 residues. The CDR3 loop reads CATSKAGSDYYEQFF. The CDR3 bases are TGTGCCACCAGCAAGGCAGGGTCAGACTATTATGAGCAGTTCTTC.

Written as DNA, the CDR3 is TGCGCCAGCAGACCGGGACAGTACACCGGGGAGCTGTTTTTT. It encodes CASRPGQYTGELFF. The chain recombines TRBV5-1 with TRBJ2-2, with TRBD1 matching over 7 bases. The CDR3 extends over 14 amino acids. CDR1 is SGHRS and CDR2 is YFSETQ in the germline V gene. J was trimmed by 3 bases and V by 5 bases; bases with no gene match: 4.

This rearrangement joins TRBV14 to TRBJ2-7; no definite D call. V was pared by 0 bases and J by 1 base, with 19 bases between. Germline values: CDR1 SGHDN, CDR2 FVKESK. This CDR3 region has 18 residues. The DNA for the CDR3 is TGTGCCAGCAGCCAAGACCCCCAGTCCGGGCGAGGTTCCTACGAGCAGTACTTC. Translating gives CASSQDPQSGRGSYEQYF.

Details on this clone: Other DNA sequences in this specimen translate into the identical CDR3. The chain's CDR3 is CAWTGDTEAFF. As DNA, the CDR3 is TGTGCCTGGACAGGGGACACTGAAGCTTTCTTT. V gene TRBV30 combines with J gene TRBJ1-1; D might be TRBD1 (6 bases). Germline CDR1 is GTSNPN and CDR2 is SVGIG (reference sequence). The CDR3 covers 11 residues. V shed 4 bases and J shed 3 bases, with 6 bases lying between them. The full variable domain, completed using reference TRBV30 and TRBJ1-1, is SQTIHQWPATLVQPVGSPLSLECTVEGTSNPNLYWYRQAAGRGLQLLFYSVGIGQISSEVPQNLSASRPQDRQFILSSKKLLLSDSGFYLCAWTGDTEAFFGQGTRLTVV.

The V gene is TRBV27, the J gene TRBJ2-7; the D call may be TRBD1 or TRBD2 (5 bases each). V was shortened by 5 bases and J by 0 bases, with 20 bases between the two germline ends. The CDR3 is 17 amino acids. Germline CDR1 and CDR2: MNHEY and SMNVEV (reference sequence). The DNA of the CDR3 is TGTGCCAGCAGTAGAGGGGTGTACTACGCGAGCTCCTACGAGCAGTACTTC. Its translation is CASSRGVYYASSYEQYF.

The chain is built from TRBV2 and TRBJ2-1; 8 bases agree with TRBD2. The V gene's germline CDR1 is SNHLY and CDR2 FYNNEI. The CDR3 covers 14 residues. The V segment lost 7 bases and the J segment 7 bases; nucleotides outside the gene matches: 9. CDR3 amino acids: CASKRGLGPNEQFF. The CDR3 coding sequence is TGTGCCAGCAAAAGGGGACTAGGACCGAATGAGCAGTTCTTC.

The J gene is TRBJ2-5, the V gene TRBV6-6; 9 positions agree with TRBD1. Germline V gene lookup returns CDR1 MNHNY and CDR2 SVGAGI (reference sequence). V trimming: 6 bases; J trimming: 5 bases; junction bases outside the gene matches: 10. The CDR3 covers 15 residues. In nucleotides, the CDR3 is TGTGCCAGCAGCTGGGGACAGGGATATTGGGAGACCCAGTACTTC. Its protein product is CASSWGQGYWETQYF.

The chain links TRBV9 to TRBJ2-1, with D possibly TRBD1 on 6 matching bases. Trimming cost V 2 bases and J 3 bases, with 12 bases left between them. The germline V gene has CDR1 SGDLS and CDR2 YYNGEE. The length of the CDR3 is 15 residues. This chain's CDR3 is CASSVVGDNYNEQFF. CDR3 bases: TGTGCCAGCAGCGTTGTCGGGGACAACTACAATGAGCAGTTCTTC.

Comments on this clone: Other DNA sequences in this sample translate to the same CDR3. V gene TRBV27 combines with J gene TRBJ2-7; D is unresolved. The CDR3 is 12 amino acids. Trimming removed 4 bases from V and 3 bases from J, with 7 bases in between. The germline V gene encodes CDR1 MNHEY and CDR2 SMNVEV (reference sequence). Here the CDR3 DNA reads TGTGCCAGCAGTTCAACCGGCTACGAGCAGTACTTC. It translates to CASSSTGYEQYF.

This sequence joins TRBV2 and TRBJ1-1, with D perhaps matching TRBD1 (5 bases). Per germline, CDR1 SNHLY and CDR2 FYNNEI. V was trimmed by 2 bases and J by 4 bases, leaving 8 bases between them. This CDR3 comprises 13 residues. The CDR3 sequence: CASSERGITEAFF. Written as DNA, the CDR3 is TGTGCCAGCAGTGAACGGGGGATCACTGAAGCTTTCTTT.

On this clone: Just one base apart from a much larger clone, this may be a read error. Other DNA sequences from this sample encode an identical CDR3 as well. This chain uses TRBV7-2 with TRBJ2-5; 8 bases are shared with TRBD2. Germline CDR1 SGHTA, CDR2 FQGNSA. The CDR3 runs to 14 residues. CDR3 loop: CASSFSGATGTQYF. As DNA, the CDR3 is TGCGCCAGCAGCTTTAGCGGGGCTACAGGGACCCAGTACTTC.

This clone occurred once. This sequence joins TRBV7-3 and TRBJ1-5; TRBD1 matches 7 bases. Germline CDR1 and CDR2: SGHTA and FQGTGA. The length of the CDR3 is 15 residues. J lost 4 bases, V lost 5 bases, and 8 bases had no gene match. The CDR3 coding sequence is TGTGCCAGCAGCGCTGCAGGGGGTATAAATCAGCCCCAGCATTTT. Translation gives CASSAAGGINQPQHF.

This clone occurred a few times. The CDR3 nucleotides read TGTGCCAGCTCACCACCGGCGGGGGGCCAAGAGACCCAGTACTTC. Its protein is CASSPPAGGQETQYF. The rearrangement uses TRBV18 and TRBJ2-5, with 8 bases matching TRBD2. CDR1 is KGHSH, CDR2 LQKENI, per germline. Germline trimming cut 0 bases from V and 1 base from J; bases unmatched to any gene: 1. The CDR3 covers 15 residues. The entire variable domain, with the rest obtained from reference TRBV18 and TRBJ2-5, is as follows: NAGVMQNPRHLVRRRGQEARLRCSPMKGHSHVYWYRQLPEEGLKFMVYLQKENIIDESGMPKERFSAEFPKEGPSILRIQQVVRGDSAAYFCASSPPAGGQETQYFGPGTRLLVL.

The CDR3 nucleotides read TGTGCCACCAGCGCCTCCGGCGGGAGCTACCAAGAGACCCAGTACTTC. This encodes CATSASGGSYQETQYF. This chain connects TRBV15 to TRBJ2-5; the match to TRBD2 covers 7 bases. The CDR3 sequence is 16 residues long. The germline CDR1 and CDR2 sequences are LNHNV and YYDKDF (reference sequence). Unmatched junction bases numbered 9, after V lost 5 bases and J lost 0 bases.